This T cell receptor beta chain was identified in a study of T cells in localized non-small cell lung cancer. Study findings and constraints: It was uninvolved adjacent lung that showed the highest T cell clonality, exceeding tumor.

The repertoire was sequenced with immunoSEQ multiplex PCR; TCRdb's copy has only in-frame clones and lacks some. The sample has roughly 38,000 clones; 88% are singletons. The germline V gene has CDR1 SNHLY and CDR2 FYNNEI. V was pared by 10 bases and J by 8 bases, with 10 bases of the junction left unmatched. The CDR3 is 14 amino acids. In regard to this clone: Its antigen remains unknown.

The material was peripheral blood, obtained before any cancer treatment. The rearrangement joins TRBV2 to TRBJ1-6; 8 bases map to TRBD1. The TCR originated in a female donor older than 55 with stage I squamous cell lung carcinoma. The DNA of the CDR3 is TGTGCCACCTCGGACAGGGATGGGTATTCACCCCTCCACTTT. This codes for CATSDRDGYSPLHF.